This T cell receptor (beta chain) appears in the sequencing data of a study of cytomegalovirus exposure and HLA in healthy donors. Findings of the study overall: Previously analyzed data showed that most TCR beta V segments were productive at a frequency of about 87% or about 30%. Later analysis identified 16,000 or so TCR beta sequences associated with HLA alleles, using a false discovery rate threshold of 0.05. Association of a missense DCLRE1C variant with TCR beta V- and J-gene trimming was reported in a later analysis.

Germline-derived CDR1 and CDR2 are SGHTA and FQGNSA. CDR3 length: 13 residues. V was cut by 0 bases and J by 13 bases, with 12 bases left in between. The PCR used 60 Vbeta and 13 Jbeta primers. Data came from immunoSEQ multiplex PCR; TCRdb stores just in-frame clones and leaves some out. Of roughly 100,000 clones in the sample, 70% to 80% were seen once. Comments on this clone: What it recognizes is unknown.

The sequence was collected from a male donor in good health and CMV-seropositive. V is TRBV7-2 and J is TRBJ2-2, with D tentatively TRBD2 (6 bases). Sequencing input: PBMCs. This CDR3 reads CASSLARREGLFF. DNA of the CDR3: TGTGCCAGCAGCTTAGCGCGGCGGGAAGGGCTGTTTTTT. Complete variable domain (other parts from reference TRBV7-2 and TRBJ2-2): GAGVSQSPSNKVTEKGKDVELRCDPISGHTALYWYRQSLGQGLEFLIYFQGNSAPDKSGLPSDRFSAERTGGSVSTLTIQRTQQEDSAVYLCASSLARREGLFFGEGSRLTVL.